The clone carrying this TCR beta chain was observed many times. Its matching antigen is unknown. This sample stems from a study of T cell repertoires in cytomegalovirus infection. Study background: The study used recently identified HLA-C-restricted and well-studied HLA-B-restricted CMV epitopes.

The study's findings and limits: HLA-C-restricted CMV clonotypes gave the most frequent clonotype in two of eight donors.

CDR3 size: 14 residues. V was shortened by 5 bases and J by 5 bases, with 13 bases between the two germline ends. Germline V gene sequence: CDR1 SGHTA, CDR2 FQGNSA. TCRdb re-called the reads through MiXCR, storing one row per CDR3 protein. The sample has around 300,000 distinct CDR3 sequences, 20% to 25% seen once. V gene TRBV7-2 combines with J gene TRBJ1-5, with D hard to call. This material consisted of cultured PBMCs, taken from culture after CMV antigen stimulation. This receptor was obtained from a human donor in good health (CMV status not recorded). Some clones in this sample may be carry-over from other donors' samples. Here the CDR3 reads CASSLYGNDQPQHF. The CDR3 DNA is TGTGCCAGCAGCCTCTACGGGAACGATCAGCCCCAGCATTTT.